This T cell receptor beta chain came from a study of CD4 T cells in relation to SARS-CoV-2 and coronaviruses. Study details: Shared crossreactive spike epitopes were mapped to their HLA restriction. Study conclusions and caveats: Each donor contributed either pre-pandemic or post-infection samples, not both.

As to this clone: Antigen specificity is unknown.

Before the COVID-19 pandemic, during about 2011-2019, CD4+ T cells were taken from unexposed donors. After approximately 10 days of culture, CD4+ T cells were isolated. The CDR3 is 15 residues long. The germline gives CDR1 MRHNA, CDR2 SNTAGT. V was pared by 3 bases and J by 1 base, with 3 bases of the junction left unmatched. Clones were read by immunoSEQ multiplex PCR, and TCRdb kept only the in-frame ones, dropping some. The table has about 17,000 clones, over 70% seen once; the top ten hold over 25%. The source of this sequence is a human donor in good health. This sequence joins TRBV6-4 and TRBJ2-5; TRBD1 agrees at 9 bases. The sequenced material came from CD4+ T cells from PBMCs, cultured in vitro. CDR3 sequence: CASSEGQGTQETQYF. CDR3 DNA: TGTGCCAGCAGTGAAGGACAGGGGACCCAAGAGACCCAGTACTTC.